This T cell receptor beta chain was recovered during a study of cytomegalovirus exposure and HLA in healthy donors. Study background: Drawn from HLA-typed donors, about 85 million unique TCRs were held in an early data release.

A word on this clone: Antigen: not known.

The PCR used 60 Vbeta and 13 Jbeta primers. The repertoire was sequenced with immunoSEQ multiplex PCR; TCRdb's copy has only in-frame clones and lacks some. This table has 65,000 to 90,000 clones, just under 80% appearing once. The germline gives CDR1 WSHSY, CDR2 SAAADI. The CDR3 extends over 14 amino acids. Study conclusions and caveats: Fewer N-insertions than the roughly 650-donor mean were reportedly shown by an Asian-associated ancestry cluster in a later analysis. Earlier findings revealed that most TCR beta V segments proved productive either about 87% or about 30% of the time.

The receptor was isolated from a woman aged 40 to 50 in good health and CMV-seropositive. The rearrangement links TRBV10-2 to TRBJ2-5; TRBD1 matches 8 bases. The DNA end is more similar to TRBJ2-7, so the J call may be wrong. The sample comprised PBMCs. The CDR3 protein is CASSEQGVFYEQYF. Written as DNA, the CDR3 is TGCGCCAGCAGTGAACAGGGGGTCTTCTACGAGCAGTACTTC.